This T cell receptor (beta chain) comes out of a study of blood T cells in healthy people across ages. Through a sample-barcoded 5' primer and a J-beta primer mix, a second PCR was run for roughly 6 to 12 cycles. From the 5' RACE reads, TCRdb called clonotypes with MiXCR, one entry per CDR3 protein. The sample records 700,000 or so distinct CDR3 sequences, roughly 43% being singletons. The germline CDR1 and CDR2 sequences are MNHEY and SVGEGT. V dropped 0 bases and J dropped 4; count of bases not matched to a gene: 5. The length of the CDR3 is 15 residues. The V and J genes are TRBV6-2 or TRBV6-3 and TRBJ1-2; 7 nucleotides line up with TRBD1. The TCR comes from an elderly man in good health. The source material was blood. The CDR3 protein is CASSYSKGTVYGYTF. The CDR3 region has the DNA TGTGCCAGCAGTTACTCGAAAGGGACAGTCTATGGCTACACCTTC.